This TCR beta chain was identified in a study of T cells after yellow fever vaccination. MiXCR, applied by TCRdb to the 5' RACE reads, yields one record per CDR3 protein. The repertoire includes roughly 310,000 distinct CDR3 sequences, over 8% of them detected once, and roughly 18% sits in the top ten. The CDR3 spans 16 residues. Trimming stripped 0 bases from V and 8 bases from J, with 14 bases between. Germline values: CDR1 SGHTA, CDR2 FQGNSA. This clonotype turned up a few times. The V call is TRBV7-2, the J call TRBJ1-6; possible D gene TRBD1, 6 bases. The source of this sequence is a man between 18 and 35 years old who received the YFV17D yellow fever vaccine. This material consisted of PBMCs, taken on the day of the first yellow fever vaccination. CDR3 bases: TGTGCCAGCAGCTTAGCTTGGGGACACCTTGATTCACCCCTCCACTTT. Protein product: CASSLAWGHLDSPLHF.